The 8 T cell receptor beta chains below come from one sample, sequenced in a study of cytomegalovirus exposure and HLA in healthy donors. A multiplex PCR was run with 60 Vbeta primers and 13 Jbeta primers. The repertoire was sequenced with immunoSEQ multiplex PCR; TCRdb's copy has only in-frame clones and lacks some. In the table there are under 200,000 clones, about 80% of which are singletons. Sequenced material: PBMCs. The receptors here all came from a young man in good health and CMV-seropositive.

This chain connects TRBV18 to TRBJ2-7; D is perhaps TRBD1 (6 bases). From germline, CDR1 is KGHSH and CDR2 LQKENI. With 3 bases removed from V and 0 bases from J, the gap between germline ends came to 15 bases. The CDR3 is made up of 16 amino acids. CDR3 sequence reads: CASSPLQGIVSYEQYF. In DNA form, the CDR3 reads TGTGCCAGCTCACCCCTACAGGGAATAGTCTCCTACGAGCAGTACTTC.

The chain joins TRBV6-1 to TRBJ2-7; D gene ambiguous. This CDR3 contains 13 residues. Trimming pared 3 bases from V and 3 bases from J, leaving 9 bases between. Germline V CDR1 and CDR2: MNHNS, SASEGT. DNA for the CDR3: TGTGCCAGCAGTGATAACACCTTCTACGAGCAGTACTTC. Translating it yields CASSDNTFYEQYF.

The chain carries TRBV19 and TRBJ1-1; 11 nucleotides match TRBD1. The length of the CDR3 is 14 residues. V trimming: 6 bases; J trimming: 4 bases; junction bases outside the gene matches: 4. Germline V gene data show CDR1 as LNHDA and CDR2 as SQIVND (reference sequence). As DNA, the CDR3 is TGTGCCAGTAGCTGGACAGGGGGCGTCACTGAAGCTTTCTTT. Translated: CASSWTGGVTEAFF.

The chain links TRBV2 to TRBJ1-2; 9 bases align to TRBD1. V was pared by 3 bases and J by 4 bases, with 3 bases of the junction left unmatched. The CDR3 loop spans 14 amino acids. Germline-derived CDR1 and CDR2 are SNHLY and FYNNEI. The CDR3 spells CASSEGTGTYGYTF. CDR3 coding DNA: TGTGCCAGCAGTGAGGGGACAGGGACCTATGGCTACACCTTC.

This chain connects TRBV7-3 to TRBJ2-2; 7 bases are a match to TRBD1. V lost 5 bases and J lost 4; bases outside the gene matches: 7. The CDR3 has 15 residues. In germline, CDR1 is SGHTA, CDR2 FQGTGA. The CDR3 sequence: CASSLGTVRTGELFF. CDR3 nucleotides: TGTGCCAGCAGCCTAGGGACAGTACGCACCGGGGAGCTGTTTTTT.

The chain uses TRBV11-2 and TRBJ2-7; TRBD2 is a possible D gene (5 bases). V was pared by 2 bases and J by 4 bases, with 9 bases between. Germline V CDR1 and CDR2: SGHAT, FQNNGV. This CDR3 is built from 13 residues. CDR3 sequence: CASSLPGGYEQYF. CDR3 nucleotide sequence: TGTGCCAGCAGCTTACCCGGAGGTTACGAGCAGTACTTC.

V gene TRBV19 combines with J gene TRBJ1-5, with 9 bases that match TRBD1. This CDR3 contains 18 residues. The trim removed 2 bases at V and 0 bases at J, leaving 8 bases unmatched. The germline gives CDR1 LNHDA, CDR2 SQIVND (reference sequence). The CDR3 region has the DNA TGTGCCAGTAGTATAACGGACAGGGGAGGATATAGCAATCAGCCCCAGCATTTT. It is translated as CASSITDRGGYSNQPQHF.

The V gene is TRBV2, the J gene TRBJ2-3; D is possibly TRBD2 (6 bases). The CDR3 runs to 14 residues. The V end lost 2 bases, the J end lost 2 bases, and 8 bases lay between the germline ends. CDR1 and CDR2 (germline): SNHLY, FYNNEI. The CDR3 reads CASSEQGLTDTQYF. In nucleotides, the CDR3 is TGTGCCAGCAGTGAACAGGGACTCACAGATACGCAGTATTTT.